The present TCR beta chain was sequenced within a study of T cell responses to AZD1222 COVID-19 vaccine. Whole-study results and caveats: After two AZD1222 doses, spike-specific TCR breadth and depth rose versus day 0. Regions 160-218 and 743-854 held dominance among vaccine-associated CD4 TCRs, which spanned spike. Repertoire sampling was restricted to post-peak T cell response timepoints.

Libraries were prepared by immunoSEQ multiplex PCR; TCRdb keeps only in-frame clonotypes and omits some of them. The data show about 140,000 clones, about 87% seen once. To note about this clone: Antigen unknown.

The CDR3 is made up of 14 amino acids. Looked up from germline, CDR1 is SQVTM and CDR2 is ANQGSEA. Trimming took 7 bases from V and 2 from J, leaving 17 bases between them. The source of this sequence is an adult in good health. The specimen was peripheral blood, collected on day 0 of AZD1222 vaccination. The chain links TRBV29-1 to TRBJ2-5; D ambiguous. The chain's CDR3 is CSASPPTLQETQYF. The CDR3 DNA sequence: TGCAGCGCCAGCCCCCCGACCTTACAAGAGACCCAGTACTTC. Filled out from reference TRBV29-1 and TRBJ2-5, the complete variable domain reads SAVISQKPSRDICQRGTSLTIQCQVDSQVTMMFWYRQQPGQSLTLIATANQGSEATYESGFVIDKFPISRPNLTFSTLTVSNMSPEDSSIYLCSASPPTLQETQYFGPGTRLLVL.